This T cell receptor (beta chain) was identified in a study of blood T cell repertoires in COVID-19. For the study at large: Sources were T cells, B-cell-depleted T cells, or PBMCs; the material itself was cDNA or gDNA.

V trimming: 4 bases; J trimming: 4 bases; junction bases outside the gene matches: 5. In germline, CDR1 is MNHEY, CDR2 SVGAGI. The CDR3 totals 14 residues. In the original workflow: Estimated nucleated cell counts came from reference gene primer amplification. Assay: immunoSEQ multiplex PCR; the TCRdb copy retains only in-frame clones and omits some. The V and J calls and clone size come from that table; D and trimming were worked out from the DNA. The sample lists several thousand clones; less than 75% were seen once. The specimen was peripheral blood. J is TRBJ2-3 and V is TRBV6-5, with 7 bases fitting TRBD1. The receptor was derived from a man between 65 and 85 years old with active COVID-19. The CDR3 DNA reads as TGTGCCAGCAGTTCGCGACAGGGCTCAGATACGCAGTATTTT. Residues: CASSSRQGSDTQYF.